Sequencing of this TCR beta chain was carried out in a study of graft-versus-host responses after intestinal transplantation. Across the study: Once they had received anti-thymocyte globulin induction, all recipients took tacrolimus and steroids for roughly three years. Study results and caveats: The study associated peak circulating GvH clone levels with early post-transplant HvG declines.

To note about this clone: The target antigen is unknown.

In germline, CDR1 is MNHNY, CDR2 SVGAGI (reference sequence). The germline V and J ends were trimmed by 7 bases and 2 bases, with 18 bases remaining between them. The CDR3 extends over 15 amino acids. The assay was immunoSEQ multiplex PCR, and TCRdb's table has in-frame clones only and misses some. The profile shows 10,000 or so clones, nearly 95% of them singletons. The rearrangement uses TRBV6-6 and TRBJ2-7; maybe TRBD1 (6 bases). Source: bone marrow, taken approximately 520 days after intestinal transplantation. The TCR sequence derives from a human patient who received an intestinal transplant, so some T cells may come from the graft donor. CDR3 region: CASIKGWGQPYEQYF. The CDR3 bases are TGTGCCAGCATCAAGGGCTGGGGACAACCCTACGAGCAGTACTTC.